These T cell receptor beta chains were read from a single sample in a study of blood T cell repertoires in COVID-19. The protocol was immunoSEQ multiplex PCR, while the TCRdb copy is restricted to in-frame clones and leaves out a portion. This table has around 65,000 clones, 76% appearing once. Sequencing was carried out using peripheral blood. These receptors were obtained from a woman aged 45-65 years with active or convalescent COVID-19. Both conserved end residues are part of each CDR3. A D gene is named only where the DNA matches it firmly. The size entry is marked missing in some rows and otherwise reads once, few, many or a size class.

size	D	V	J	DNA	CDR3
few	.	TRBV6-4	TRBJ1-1	TGTGCCAGCAGTGTACAGGGTGGGACTGAAGCTTTCTTT	CASSVQGGTEAFF
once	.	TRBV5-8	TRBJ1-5	TGTGCCAGCTCATGGCTGACGGGACACCGCAATCAGCCCCAGCATTTT	CASSWLTGHRNQPQHF
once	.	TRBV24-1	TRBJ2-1	TGTGCCACCAGTGATTTTGGCGGTCCTTCCTACAATGAGCAGTTCTTC	CATSDFGGPSYNEQFF
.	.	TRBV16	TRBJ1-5	TGTGCCAGCAGCCAATCACGGACAGACAATCAGCCCCAGCATTTT	CASSQSRTDNQPQHF
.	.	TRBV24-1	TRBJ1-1	TGTGCCACCAGTGAATCTAGGGCAGGGAGGGGGAACACTGAAGCTTTCTTT	CATSESRAGRGNTEAFF
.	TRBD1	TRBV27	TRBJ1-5	TGTGCCAGCAGTCGTGGACAGGGCTATAGCAATCAGCCCCAGCATTTT	CASSRGQGYSNQPQHF
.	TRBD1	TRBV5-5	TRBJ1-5	TGTGCCAGCAGCACCGTGACAGGGGAATATCAGCCCCAGCATTTT	CASSTVTGEYQPQHF
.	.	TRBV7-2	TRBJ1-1	TGTGCCAGCAGCCAATCGCGGACTGAAGCTTTCTTT	CASSQSRTEAFF
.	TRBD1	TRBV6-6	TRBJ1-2	TGTGCCAGCAGTTACCAACAGGGGGCCCTGGATGGCTACACCTTC	CASSYQQGALDGYTF
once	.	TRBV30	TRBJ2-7	TGTGCCTGGAGTCCGACCTGGACAGCCTCTGGGCAGTACTTC	CAWSPTWTASGQYF
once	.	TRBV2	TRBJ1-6	TGTGCCAGCAACTTCCAGGGGCTCGAAACCCTCCACTTT	CASNFQGLETLHF
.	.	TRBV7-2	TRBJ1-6	TGTGCCAGCAGCTTAGAGGGGACTGCCTCACCCCTCCACTTT	CASSLEGTASPLHF
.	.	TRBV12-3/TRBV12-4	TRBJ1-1	TGTGCCAGCAGTTTACAGGGAGGCACTGAAGCTTTCTTT	CASSLQGGTEAFF
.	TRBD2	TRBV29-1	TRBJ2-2	TGCAGCGCCGGGGAGGGCACCGGGGAGCTGTTTTTT	CSAGEGTGELFF
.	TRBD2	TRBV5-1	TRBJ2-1	TGCGCCAGCAGCAGGGCGGGACGGGAGGGGAATGAGCAGTTCTTC	CASSRAGREGNEQFF
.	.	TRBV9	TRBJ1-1	TGTGCCAGCAGCGAGCACCGGGGGGTCGTGAACACTGAAGCTTTCTTT	CASSEHRGVVNTEAFF
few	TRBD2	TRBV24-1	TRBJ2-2	TGTGCCACCAGTGATTTTCGGGGACTAGCGGGAGTTGACACCGGGGAGCTGTTTTTT	CATSDFRGLAGVDTGELFF
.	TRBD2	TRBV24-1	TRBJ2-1	TGTGCCACCAGTGACCCTACTAAAGCTAGCGGGGGAGGGGACAATGAGCAGTTCTTC	CATSDPTKASGGGDNEQFF
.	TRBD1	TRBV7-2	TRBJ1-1	TGTGCCAGCAGCCTGACAGGGAGCACTGAAGCTTTCTTT	CASSLTGSTEAFF
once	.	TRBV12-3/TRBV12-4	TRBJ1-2	TGTGCCAGCAGTTTGGGCCAGATTTATGGCTACACCTTC	CASSLGQIYGYTF
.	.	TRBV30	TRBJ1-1	TGTGCCTGGATGGTACTCACTGAAGCTTTCTTT	CAWMVLTEAFF
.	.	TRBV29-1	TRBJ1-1	TGCAGCGTTGTTCGGACGGGAGCTGAAGCTTTCTTT	CSVVRTGAEAFF
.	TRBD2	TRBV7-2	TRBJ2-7	TGTGCCAGCAGCTTTACCCGGGACTACTACGAGCAGTACTTC	CASSFTRDYYEQYF
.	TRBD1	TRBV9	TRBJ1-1	TGTGCCAGCAGCGCCGAGGACAGGGAAGAAGCTTTCTTT	CASSAEDREEAFF
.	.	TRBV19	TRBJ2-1	TGTGCCAGTAGTATAAGCCCCCGAGAGCAGTTCTTC	CASSISPREQFF
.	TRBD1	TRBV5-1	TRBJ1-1	TGCGCCAGCAGCTTCTGGACAGGGAACACTGAAGCTTTCTTT	CASSFWTGNTEAFF
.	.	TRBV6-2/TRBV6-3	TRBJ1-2	TGTGCCAGCAGTTCGCGTCGGGGCTACACCTTC	CASSSRRGYTF
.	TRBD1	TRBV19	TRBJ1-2	TGTGCCAGTGGAAGGGGACAGGCAGTCGGGTATGGCTACACCTTC	CASGRGQAVGYGYTF
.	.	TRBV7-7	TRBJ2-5	TGTGCTAGCAGCTTAGTTGGGTCCTCGGGGGAGACCCAGTACTTC	CASSLVGSSGETQYF
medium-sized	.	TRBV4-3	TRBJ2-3	TGCGCCAGCAGCCAAGAATCCCCCCTAGGAACAGATACGCAGTATTTT	CASSQESPLGTDTQYF
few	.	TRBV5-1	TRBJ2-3	TGCGCCAGCAGCGTAGAAGCAGATACGCAGTATTTT	CASSVEADTQYF
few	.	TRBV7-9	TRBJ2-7	TGTGCCAGCAGTATAGGAGTCAGGCAGTACTTC	CASSIGVRQYF
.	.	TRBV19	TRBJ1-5	TGTGCCAGTAGTATAGCCTCACAGGGCGGCGAGCCCCAGCATTTT	CASSIASQGGEPQHF
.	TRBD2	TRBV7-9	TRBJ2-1	TGTGCCAGCAGCTTCATAGCGGGAGCGGGTGAGCAGTTCTTC	CASSFIAGAGEQFF
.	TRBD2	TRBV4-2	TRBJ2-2	TGTGCCAGCAGCCCCGGGACTAGCGGGACGAACACCGGGGAGCTGTTTTTT	CASSPGTSGTNTGELFF
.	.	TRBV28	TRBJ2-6	TGTGCCAGCAGTTTGATCCTTTCGGGCTCTGGGGCCAACGTCCTGACTTTC	CASSLILSGSGANVLTF
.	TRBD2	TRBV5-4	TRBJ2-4	TGTGCCAGCAGCTCTGGACTAGCGGGAGGAAACATTCAGTACTTC	CASSSGLAGGNIQYF
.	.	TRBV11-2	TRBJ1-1	TGTGCCAGCAGCTTAGCAGGGGTGGGGAAAGCTTTCTTT	CASSLAGVGKAFF
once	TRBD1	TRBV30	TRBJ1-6	TGTGCCTGGAGTGCTTGGACAGGGGGCGATTCACCCCTCCACTTT	CAWSAWTGGDSPLHF
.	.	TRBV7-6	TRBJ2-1	TGTGCCAGCAGCCCAGAGGTAGGACTCAAGCATGAGCAGTTCTTC	CASSPEVGLKHEQFF
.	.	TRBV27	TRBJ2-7	TGTGCCAGCAGTTTAGGGCAAACCTCCTACGAGCAGTACTTC	CASSLGQTSYEQYF
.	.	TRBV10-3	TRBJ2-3	TGTGCCATCAGTGAGGGGACTCCGGATACGCAGTATTTT	CAISEGTPDTQYF
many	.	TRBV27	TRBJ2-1	TGTGCCAGCAGTTTATCGCATCCAGTCTACAATGAGCAGTTCTTC	CASSLSHPVYNEQFF
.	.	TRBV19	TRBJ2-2	TGTGCCAGTACTGCGGGGACCTCCCGTGCCGGGGAGCTGTTTTTT	CASTAGTSRAGELFF
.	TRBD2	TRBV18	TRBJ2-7	TGTGCCAGCTCAAGGGGACTAGCGGGAGGATATGAGCAGTACTTC	CASSRGLAGGYEQYF